The clone carrying this TCR beta chain came up many times. TCRdb itself ran the 5' RACE reads through MiXCR, one entry per CDR3 protein. The data show around 69,000 distinct CDR3 sequences, roughly 3.2% seen once. This sample stems from a study of neurological immune-mediated disorders. Trimming cost V 5 bases and J 6 bases, with 11 bases left between them. The CDR3 totals 12 residues. The sequence derives from a man between 40 and 49 years old with multiple sclerosis. Input material: PBMCs. The rearrangement links TRBV12-3 or TRBV12-4 to TRBJ2-7, with a tentative D call TRBD1 (5 bases). As DNA, the CDR3 is TGTGCCAGCAGTCTAACCCAGGGCGAGCAGTACTTC. This gives the protein CASSLTQGEQYF.